Given below is one T cell receptor beta chain in context. PCR was performed a second time for roughly 7 to 12 cycles using a sample-barcoded 5' primer and a J-beta primer mix. In TCRdb, the 5' RACE reads were re-called with MiXCR into one record per CDR3 protein. This sample has fewer than 1.5 million distinct CDR3 sequences; 35% to 45% occur once, and the top ten carry 7.9%. The data were obtained in a study of blood T cells in healthy people across ages. This CDR3 has 14 amino acids. The trim removed 10 bases at V and 8 bases at J, leaving 11 bases unmatched. The germline V gene encodes CDR1 ENHRY and CDR2 SYGVKD.

This chain connects TRBV10-3 to TRBJ2-1; 10 bases map to TRBD1. This receptor was taken from a woman younger than 30 in good health. Sequenced: blood. CDR3 sequence (DNA): TGTGCCACCCAACTTAGGGGGACAGGGGATGAGCAGTTCTTC. Its translation is CATQLRGTGDEQFF.